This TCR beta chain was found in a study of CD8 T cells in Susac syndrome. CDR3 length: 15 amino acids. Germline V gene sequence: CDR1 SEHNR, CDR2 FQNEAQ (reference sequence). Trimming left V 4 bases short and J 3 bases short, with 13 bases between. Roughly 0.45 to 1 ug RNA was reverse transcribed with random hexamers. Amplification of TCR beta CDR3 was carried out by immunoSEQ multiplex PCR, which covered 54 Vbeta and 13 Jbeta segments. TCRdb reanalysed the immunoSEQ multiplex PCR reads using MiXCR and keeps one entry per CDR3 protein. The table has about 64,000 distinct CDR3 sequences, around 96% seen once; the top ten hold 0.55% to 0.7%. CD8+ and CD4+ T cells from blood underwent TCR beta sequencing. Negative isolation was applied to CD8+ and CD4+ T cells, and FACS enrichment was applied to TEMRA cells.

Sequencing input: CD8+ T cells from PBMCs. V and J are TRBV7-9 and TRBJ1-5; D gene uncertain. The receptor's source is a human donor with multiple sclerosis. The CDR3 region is CASSSPAESNQPQHF. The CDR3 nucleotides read TGTGCCAGCAGCTCCCCCGCGGAATCCAATCAGCCCCAGCATTTT.